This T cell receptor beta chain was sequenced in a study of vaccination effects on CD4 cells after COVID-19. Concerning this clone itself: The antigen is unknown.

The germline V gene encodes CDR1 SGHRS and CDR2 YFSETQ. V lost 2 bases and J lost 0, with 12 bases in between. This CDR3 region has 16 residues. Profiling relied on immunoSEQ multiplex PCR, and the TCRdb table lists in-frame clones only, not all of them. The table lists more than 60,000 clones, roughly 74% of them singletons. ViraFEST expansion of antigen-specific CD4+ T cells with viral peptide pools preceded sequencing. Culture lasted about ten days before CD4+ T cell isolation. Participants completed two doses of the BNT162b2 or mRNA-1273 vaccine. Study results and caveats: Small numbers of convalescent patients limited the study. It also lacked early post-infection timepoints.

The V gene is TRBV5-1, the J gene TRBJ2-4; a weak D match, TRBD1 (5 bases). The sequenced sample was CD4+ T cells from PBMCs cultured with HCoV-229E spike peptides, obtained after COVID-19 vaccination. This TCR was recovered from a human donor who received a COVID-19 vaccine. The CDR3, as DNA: TGCGCCAGCAGCTTTTTAACAGGCGAAGCCAAAAACATTCAGTACTTC. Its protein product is CASSFLTGEAKNIQYF.